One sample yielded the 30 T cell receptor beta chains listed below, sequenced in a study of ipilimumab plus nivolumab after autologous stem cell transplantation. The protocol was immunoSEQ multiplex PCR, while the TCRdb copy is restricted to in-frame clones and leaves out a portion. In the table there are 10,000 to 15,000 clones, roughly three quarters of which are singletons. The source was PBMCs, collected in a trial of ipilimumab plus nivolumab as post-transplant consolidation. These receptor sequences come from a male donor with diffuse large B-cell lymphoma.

The DNA of the CDR3 is TGCAGCGTTGCCCGAGCCCGGGAGGCTGAAGCTTTCTTT. Translating gives CSVARAREAEAFF. This chain joins TRBV29-1 and TRBJ1-1; no definite D call. V shed 4 bases and J shed 6 bases, with 15 bases lying between them. The germline V gene encodes CDR1 SQVTM and CDR2 ANQGSEA. The CDR3 sequence is 13 residues long.

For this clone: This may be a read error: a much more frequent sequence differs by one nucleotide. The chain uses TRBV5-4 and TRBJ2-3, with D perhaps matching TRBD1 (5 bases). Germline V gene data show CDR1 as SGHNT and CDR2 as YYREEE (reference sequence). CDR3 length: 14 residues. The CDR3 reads CASLLGPGSDTQCF. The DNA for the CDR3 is TGTGCCAGCTTACTGGGCCCAGGGTCAGATACGCAGTGTTTT.

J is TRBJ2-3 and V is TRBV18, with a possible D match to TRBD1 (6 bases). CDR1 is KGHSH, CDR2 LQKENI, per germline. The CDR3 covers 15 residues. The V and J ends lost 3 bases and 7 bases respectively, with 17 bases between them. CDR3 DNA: TGTGCCAGCTCACCGGTAGTTGGAAGGGGGTATACGCAGTATTTT. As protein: CASSPVVGRGYTQYF.

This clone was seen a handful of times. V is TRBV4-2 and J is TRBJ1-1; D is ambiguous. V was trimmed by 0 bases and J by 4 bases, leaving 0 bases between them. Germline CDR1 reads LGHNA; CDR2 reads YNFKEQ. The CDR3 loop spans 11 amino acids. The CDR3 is CASSQDTEAFF. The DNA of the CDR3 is TGTGCCAGCAGCCAAGACACTGAAGCTTTCTTT.

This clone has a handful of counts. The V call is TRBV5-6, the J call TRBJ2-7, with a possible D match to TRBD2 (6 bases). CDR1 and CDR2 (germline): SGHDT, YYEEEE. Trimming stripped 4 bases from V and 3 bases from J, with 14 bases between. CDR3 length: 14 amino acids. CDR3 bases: TGTGCCAGCAGCCTAAAGGGACTCGACTACGAGCAGTACTTC. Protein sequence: CASSLKGLDYEQYF.

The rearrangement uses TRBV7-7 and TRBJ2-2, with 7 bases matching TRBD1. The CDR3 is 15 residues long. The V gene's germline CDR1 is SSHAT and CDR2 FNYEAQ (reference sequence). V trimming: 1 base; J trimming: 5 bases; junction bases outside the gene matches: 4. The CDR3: CASSLGAQGTGELFF. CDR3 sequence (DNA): TGTGCCAGCAGCTTAGGGGCACAGGGGACCGGGGAGCTGTTTTTT.

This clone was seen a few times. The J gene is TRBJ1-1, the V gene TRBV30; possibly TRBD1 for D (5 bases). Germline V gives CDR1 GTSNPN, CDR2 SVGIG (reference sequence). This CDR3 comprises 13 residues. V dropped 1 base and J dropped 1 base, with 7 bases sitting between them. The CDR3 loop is CAWSGGTNTEAFF. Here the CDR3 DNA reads TGTGCCTGGAGTGGGGGCACGAACACTGAAGCTTTCTTT.

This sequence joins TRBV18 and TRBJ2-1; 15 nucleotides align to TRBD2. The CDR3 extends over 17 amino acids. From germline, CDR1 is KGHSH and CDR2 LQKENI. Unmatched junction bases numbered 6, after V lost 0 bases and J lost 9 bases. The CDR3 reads CASSPPGLAGGKGEQFF. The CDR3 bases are TGTGCCAGCTCACCACCGGGACTAGCGGGAGGAAAGGGTGAGCAGTTCTTC.

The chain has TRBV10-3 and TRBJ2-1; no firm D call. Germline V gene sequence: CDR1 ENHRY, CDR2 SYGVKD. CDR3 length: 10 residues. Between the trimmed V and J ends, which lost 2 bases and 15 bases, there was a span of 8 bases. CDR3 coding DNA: TGTGCCATCAGTGAGACCCCGCGGTTCTTC. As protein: CAISETPRFF.

As DNA, the CDR3 is TGCAGCGTTCTAAAGGGGGCGAGTGAAAAACTGTTTTTT. Its translation is CSVLKGASEKLFF. This chain uses TRBV29-1 with TRBJ1-4; 7 bases match TRBD1. This CDR3 is built from 13 residues. V lost 5 bases and J lost 7; bases outside the gene matches: 7. Germline V lookup: CDR1 SQVTM, CDR2 ANQGSEA. Full variable domain (remainder filled in from reference TRBV29-1 and TRBJ1-4): SAVISQKPSRDICQRGTSLTIQCQVDSQVTMMFWYRQQPGQSLTLIATANQGSEATYESGFVIDKFPISRPNLTFSTLTVSNMSPEDSSIYLCSVLKGASEKLFFGSGTQLSVL.

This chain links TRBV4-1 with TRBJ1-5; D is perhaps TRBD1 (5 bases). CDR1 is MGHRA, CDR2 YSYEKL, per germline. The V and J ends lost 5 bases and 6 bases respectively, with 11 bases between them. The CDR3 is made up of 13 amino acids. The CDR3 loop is CASSVHQGQPQHF. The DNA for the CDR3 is TGCGCCAGCAGCGTCCATCAGGGTCAGCCCCAGCATTTT.

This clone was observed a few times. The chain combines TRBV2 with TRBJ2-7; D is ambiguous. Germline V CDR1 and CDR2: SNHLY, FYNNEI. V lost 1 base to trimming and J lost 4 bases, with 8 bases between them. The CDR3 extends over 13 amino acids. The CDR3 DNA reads TGTGCCAGCAGTGAAGGACGGCCGTACGAGCAGTACTTC. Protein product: CASSEGRPYEQYF.

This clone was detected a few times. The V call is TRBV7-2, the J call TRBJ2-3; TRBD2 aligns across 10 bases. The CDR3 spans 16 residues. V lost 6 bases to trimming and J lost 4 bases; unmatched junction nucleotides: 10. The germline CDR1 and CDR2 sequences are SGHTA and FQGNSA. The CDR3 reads CASSLGGTSEADTQYF. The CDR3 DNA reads TGTGCCAGCAGTCTAGGTGGGACTAGCGAGGCAGATACGCAGTATTTT.

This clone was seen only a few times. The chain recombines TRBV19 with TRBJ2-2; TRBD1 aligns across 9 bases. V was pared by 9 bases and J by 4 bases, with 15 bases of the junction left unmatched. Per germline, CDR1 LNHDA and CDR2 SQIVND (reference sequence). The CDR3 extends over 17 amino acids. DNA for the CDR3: TGTGCCAGCCAAGGGACAGGGTTAGTCGCGAGCACCGGGGAGCTGTTTTTT. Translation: CASQGTGLVASTGELFF.

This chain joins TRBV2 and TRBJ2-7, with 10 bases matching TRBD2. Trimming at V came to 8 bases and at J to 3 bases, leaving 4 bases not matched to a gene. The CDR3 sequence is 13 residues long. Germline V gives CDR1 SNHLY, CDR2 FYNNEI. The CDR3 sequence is CASLAGEFYEQYF. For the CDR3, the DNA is TGTGCCAGCCTAGCGGGAGAGTTCTACGAGCAGTACTTC.

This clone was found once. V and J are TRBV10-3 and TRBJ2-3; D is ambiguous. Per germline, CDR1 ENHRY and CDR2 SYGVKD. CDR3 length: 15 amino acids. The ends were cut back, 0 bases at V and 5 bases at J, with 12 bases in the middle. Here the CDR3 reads CAISESIGNQDTQYF. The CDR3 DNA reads TGTGCCATCAGTGAGTCGATAGGCAACCAAGATACGCAGTATTTT.

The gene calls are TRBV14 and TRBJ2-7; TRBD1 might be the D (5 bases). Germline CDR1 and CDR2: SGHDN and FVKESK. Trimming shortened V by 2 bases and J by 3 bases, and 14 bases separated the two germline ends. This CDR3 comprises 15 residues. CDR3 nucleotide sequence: TGTGCCAGCAGCCAATCTTCCTGGGGCTTCTACGAGCAGTACTTC. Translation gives CASSQSSWGFYEQYF.

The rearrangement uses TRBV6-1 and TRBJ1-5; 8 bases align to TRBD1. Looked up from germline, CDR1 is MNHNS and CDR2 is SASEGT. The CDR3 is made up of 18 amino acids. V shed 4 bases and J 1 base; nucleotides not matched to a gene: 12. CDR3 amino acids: CASSVSLQGALSNQPQHF. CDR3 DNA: TGTGCCAGCAGTGTTAGCCTTCAGGGGGCGCTAAGCAATCAGCCCCAGCATTTT.

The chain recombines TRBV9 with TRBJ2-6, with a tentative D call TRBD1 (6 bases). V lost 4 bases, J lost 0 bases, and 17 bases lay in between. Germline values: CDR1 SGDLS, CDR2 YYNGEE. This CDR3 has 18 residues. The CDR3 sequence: CASSYLSNRVSGANVLTF. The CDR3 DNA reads TGTGCCAGCAGCTATCTCTCTAACAGGGTCTCTGGGGCCAACGTCCTGACTTTC.

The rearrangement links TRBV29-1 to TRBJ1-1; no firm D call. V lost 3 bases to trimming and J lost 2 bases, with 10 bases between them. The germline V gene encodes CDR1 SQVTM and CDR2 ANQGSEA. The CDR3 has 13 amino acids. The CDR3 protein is CSVDGKLNTEAFF. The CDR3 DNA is TGCAGCGTTGATGGGAAACTTAACACTGAAGCTTTCTTT.

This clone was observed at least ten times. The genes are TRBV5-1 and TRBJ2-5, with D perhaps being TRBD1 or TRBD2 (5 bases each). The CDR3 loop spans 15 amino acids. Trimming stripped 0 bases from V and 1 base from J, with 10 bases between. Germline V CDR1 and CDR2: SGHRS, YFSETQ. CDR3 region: CASSLESGRQETQYF. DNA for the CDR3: TGCGCCAGCAGCTTGGAGTCGGGGCGCCAAGAGACCCAGTACTTC.

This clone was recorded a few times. The CDR3, as DNA: TGCGCCAGCAGCCTTAACCTAGCGGGGCTCTCTGGGGCCAACGTCCTGACTTTC. It yields the protein CASSLNLAGLSGANVLTF. The V and J genes are TRBV4-3 and TRBJ2-6; 9 bases are a match to TRBD2. Germline trimming cut 4 bases from V and 0 bases from J; bases unmatched to any gene: 7. The CDR3 totals 18 residues. CDR1 and CDR2 from the germline V gene are LGHNA and YSLEER.

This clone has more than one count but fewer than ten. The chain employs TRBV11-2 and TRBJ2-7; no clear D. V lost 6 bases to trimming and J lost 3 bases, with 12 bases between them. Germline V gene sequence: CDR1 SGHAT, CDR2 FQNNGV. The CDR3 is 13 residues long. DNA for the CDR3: TGTGCCAGCAGAAGTTCATTAGACTACGAGCAGTACTTC. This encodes CASRSSLDYEQYF.

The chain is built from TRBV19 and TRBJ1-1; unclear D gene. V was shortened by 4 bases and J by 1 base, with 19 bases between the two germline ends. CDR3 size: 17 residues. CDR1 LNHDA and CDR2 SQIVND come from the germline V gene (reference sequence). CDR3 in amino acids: CASSRRLTSWANTEAFF. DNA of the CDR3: TGTGCCAGTAGTAGAAGATTGACATCTTGGGCGAACACTGAAGCTTTCTTT.

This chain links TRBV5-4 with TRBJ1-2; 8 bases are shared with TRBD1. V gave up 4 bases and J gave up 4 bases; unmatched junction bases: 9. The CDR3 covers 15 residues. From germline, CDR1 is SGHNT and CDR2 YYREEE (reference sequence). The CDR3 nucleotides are TGTGCCAGCAGCGGGGCGACAGGGGACCTCTATGGCTACACCTTC. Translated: CASSGATGDLYGYTF.

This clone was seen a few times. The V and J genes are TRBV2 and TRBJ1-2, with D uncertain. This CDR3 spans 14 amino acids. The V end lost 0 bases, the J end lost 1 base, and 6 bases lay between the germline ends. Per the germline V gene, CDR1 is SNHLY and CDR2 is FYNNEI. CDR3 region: CASSEAGFNYGYTF. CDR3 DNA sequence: TGTGCCAGCAGTGAAGCTGGGTTTAACTATGGCTACACCTTC. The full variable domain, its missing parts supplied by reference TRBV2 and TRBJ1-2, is EPEVTQTPSHQVTQMGQEVILRCVPISNHLYFYWYRQILGQKVEFLVSFYNNEISEKSEIFDDQFSVERPDGSNFTLKIRSTKLEDSAMYFCASSEAGFNYGYTFGSGTRLTVV.

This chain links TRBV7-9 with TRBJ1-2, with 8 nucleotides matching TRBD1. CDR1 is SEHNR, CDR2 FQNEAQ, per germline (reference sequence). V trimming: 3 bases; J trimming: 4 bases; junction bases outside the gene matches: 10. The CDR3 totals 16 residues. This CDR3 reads CASSFQQGELVYGYTF. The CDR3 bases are TGTGCCAGCAGCTTCCAACAGGGGGAACTAGTCTATGGCTACACCTTC.

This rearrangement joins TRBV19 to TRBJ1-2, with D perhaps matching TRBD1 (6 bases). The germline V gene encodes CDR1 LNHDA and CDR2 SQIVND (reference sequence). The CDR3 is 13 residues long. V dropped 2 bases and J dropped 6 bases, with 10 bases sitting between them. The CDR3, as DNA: TGTGCCAGTAGTATAACGGCAGGGGATGGCTACACCTTC. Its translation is CASSITAGDGYTF.

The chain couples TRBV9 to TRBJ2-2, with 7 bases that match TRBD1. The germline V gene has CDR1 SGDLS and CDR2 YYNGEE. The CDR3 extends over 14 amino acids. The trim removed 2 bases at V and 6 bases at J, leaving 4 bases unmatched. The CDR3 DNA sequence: TGTGCCAGCAGCGTGGGGACAGACCCCGGGGAGCTGTTTTTT. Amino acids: CASSVGTDPGELFF.

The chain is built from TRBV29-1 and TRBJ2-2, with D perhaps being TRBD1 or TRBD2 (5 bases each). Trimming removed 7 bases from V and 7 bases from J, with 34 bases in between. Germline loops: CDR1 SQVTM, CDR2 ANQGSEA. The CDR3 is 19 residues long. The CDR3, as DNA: TGCAGCGGCTGGGGTGGGGTTTTTGGGACCCAGCCGTTTGGCGGGGAGCTGTTTTTT. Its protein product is CSGWGGVFGTQPFGGELFF.